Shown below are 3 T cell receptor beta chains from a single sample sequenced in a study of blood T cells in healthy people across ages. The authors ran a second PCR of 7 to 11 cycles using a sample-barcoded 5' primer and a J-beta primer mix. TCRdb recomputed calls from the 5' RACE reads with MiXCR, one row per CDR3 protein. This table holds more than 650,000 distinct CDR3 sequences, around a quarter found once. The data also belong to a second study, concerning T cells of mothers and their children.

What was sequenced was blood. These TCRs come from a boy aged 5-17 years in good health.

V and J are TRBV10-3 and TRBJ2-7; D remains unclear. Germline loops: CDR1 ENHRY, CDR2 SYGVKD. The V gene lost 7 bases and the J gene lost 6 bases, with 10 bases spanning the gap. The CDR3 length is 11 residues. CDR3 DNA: TGTGCCATCAACGTCGGTGTCGAGCAGTACTTC. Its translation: CAINVGVEQYF.

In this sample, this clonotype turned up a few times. The chain's CDR3 is CSAVDRRDGEKLFF. The CDR3 coding sequence is TGCAGTGCCGTGGACCGCAGGGACGGTGAAAAACTGTTTTTT. This sequence joins TRBV20-1 and TRBJ1-4, with TRBD1 as a possible D gene (5 bases). CDR1 is DFQATT and CDR2 is SNEGSKA in the germline V gene (reference sequence). The ends were cut back, 6 bases at V and 7 bases at J, with 18 bases in the middle. The CDR3 runs to 14 residues.

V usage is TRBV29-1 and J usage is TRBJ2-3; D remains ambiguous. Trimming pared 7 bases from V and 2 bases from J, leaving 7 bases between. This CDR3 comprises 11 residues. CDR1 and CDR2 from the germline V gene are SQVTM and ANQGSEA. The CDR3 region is CSESLTDTQYF. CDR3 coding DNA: TGCAGCGAGTCCCTCACAGATACGCAGTATTTT.